The 8 T cell receptor beta chains reported below all come from one sample, sequenced in a study of human CD8 memory T cell subsets (dated by TCRdb to the early 2020s). A Human TCR Profiling Kit was used to prepare UMI-labeled 5' RACE TCRbeta libraries. Based on TCRdb reprocessing of the reads, there is one entry per CDR3 protein sequence, and DNA is missing. This sample's table lists some 7,500 distinct CDR3 sequences. The biggest ten clones account for over 20% of the sample. The source material was CD8+ T cells from PBMCs. The receptors here all came from a human donor in good health.

V is TRBV12-3 or TRBV12-4 and J is TRBJ2-1; the TRBD2 assignment by TCRdb is unverifiable without DNA. The CDR3 runs to 16 residues. This CDR3 is CASKRLAGGVGNEQFF.

This clonotype is labeled medium-sized based on frequency. This rearrangement joins TRBV12-3 or TRBV12-4 to TRBJ2-7; there is no DNA to check the TCRdb D call of TRBD2. The CDR3 extends over 15 amino acids. CDR3 residues: CASTLAGPSSYEQYF.

V is TRBV5-1 and J is TRBJ2-7; TCRdb's D call, TRBD1, is unchecked because there is no DNA. The length of the CDR3 is 14 residues. Germline assignment: CDR1 SGHRS and CDR2 YFSETQ. CDR3 in amino acids: CASSYFGQNYEQYF.

The chain's CDR3 is CASRLRDPTGGVRSGNTIYF. The J gene is TRBJ1-3, the V gene TRBV12-2; the TRBD1 assignment by TCRdb is unverifiable without DNA. TRBV12-2 is reported as a pseudogene. CDR3 length: 20 residues.

The chain has TRBV6-4 and TRBJ2-1; TCRdb indicates TRBD1, and absent DNA this call remains unverified. CDR1 and CDR2 (germline): MRHNA, SNTAGT. CDR3 size: 14 residues. The CDR3 here is CASILDRGGNEQFF.

The rearrangement uses TRBV5-4 and TRBJ2-1; the TCRdb call, TRBD1, lacks DNA for checking. The germline V gene encodes CDR1 SGHNT and CDR2 YYREEE (reference sequence). The length of the CDR3 is 14 residues. CDR3 amino acids: CASSSYAGNNEQFF.

The J gene is TRBJ1-5, the V gene TRBV20-1. Germline V lookup: CDR1 DFQATT, CDR2 SNEGSKA (reference sequence). The CDR3 runs to 14 residues. CDR3 protein: CSARELPSNQPQHF.

The chain links TRBV11-2 to TRBJ2-5; TCRdb's D call of TRBD1 is untestable without DNA. Germline V gives CDR1 SGHAT, CDR2 FQNNGV. The CDR3 spans 15 residues. The CDR3 is CASSLTGGVLETQYF.